This T cell receptor (beta chain) was profiled in a study of blood T cells in healthy people across ages. Sample-barcoded 5' priming and a J-beta primer mix drove a second PCR of roughly 6 to 12 cycles. TCRdb reprocessed the 5' RACE reads via MiXCR and lists one record per CDR3 protein. The table shows about 640,000 distinct CDR3 sequences, with 40% to 45% occurring only once. Germline V lookup: CDR1 KGHSH, CDR2 LQKENI. This CDR3 has 13 amino acids. V shed 0 bases and J shed 9 bases, with 9 bases lying between them. The origin of this receptor is a man aged 80 or over in good health. The chain recombines TRBV18 with TRBJ2-1; D not resolved. Sequenced: blood. In nucleotides, the CDR3 is TGTGCCAGCTCACCACCGAGCAGCAGTGAGCAGTTCTTC. Its protein product is CASSPPSSSEQFF.